This TCR beta chain came from a study of PD-1 blockade in mismatch repair-deficient tumors. At the level of the study: Enrolled about 2012-2016, patients had progressing, pretreated mismatch repair-deficient cancers of around 12 types. Study outcomes and limitations: Tumor-resident clones, often undetectable pretreatment in blood, expanded then contracted after pembrolizumab.

Some clones are missing from TCRdb's copy, which holds only in-frame ones; the method was immunoSEQ multiplex PCR. The table includes around 17,000 clones, over 75% detected once. CDR3 size: 12 residues. Germline loops: CDR1 WSHSY, CDR2 SAAADI. V dropped 7 bases and J dropped 5 bases, with 9 bases sitting between them. To note about this clone: Its target is not known.

The TCR-sequenced patients were three responders to pembrolizumab. The sequence was obtained from an adult with mismatch repair-deficient cancer. The sequencing here drew on PBMCs, taken less than 25 weeks after starting pembrolizumab. V and J are TRBV10-2 and TRBJ2-4, with D maybe TRBD2 (6 bases). CDR3 region: CASMKRENIQYF. CDR3 bases: TGCGCCAGCATGAAGCGGGAAAACATTCAGTACTTC.